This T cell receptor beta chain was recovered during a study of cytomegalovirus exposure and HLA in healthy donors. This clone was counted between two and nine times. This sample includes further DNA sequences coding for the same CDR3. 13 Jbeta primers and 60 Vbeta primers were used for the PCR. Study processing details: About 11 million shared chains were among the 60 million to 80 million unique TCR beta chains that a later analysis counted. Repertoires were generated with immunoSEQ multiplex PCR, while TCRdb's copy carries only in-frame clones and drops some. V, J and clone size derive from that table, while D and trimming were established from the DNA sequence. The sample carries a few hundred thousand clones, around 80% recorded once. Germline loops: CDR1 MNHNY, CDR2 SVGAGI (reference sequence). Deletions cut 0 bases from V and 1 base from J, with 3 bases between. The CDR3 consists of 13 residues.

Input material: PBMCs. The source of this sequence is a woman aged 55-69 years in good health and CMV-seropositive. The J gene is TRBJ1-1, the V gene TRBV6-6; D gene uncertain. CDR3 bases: TGTGCCAGCAGTTACTCCCGGAACACTGAAGCTTTCTTT. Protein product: CASSYSRNTEAFF.